This entry concerns a single T cell receptor beta chain. Membership in each cohort depended on participant-reported clinical history. The sample belongs to a study of blood T cell repertoires in COVID-19. Study-level background: Sources were T cells, B-cell-depleted T cells, or PBMCs; the material itself was cDNA or gDNA.

CDR3 size: 14 residues. The germline V and J ends were trimmed by 1 base and 1 base, with 8 bases remaining between them. Germline V gene sequence: CDR1 LNHDA, CDR2 SQIVND (reference sequence). The repertoire was sequenced with immunoSEQ multiplex PCR; TCRdb's copy has only in-frame clones and lacks some. Among roughly 180,000 clones, 82% were seen once, and the ten largest hold about 10%. The J gene is TRBJ2-7, the V gene TRBV19, with unresolved D. The sequence was collected from a man aged 45-65 years who had recovered from COVID-19. Sequenced sample: PBMCs or T cells enriched from blood (not recorded which). The CDR3 DNA sequence: TGTGCCAGTAGTATAGGGCCCGGGTCCTACGAGCAGTACTTC. It encodes CASSIGPGSYEQYF.